This is a list of T cell receptor beta chains from one sample in a study of T cells in Graves' hyperthyroidism and ophthalmopathy. TCRdb reprocessed the multiplex PCR reads via MiXCR and lists one record per CDR3 protein. The profile shows hundreds of thousands of distinct CDR3 sequences, roughly 15% of them singletons. Material: blood. The source of these receptors is a woman aged 40 to 50 with Graves' ophthalmopathy. Each CDR3 is given with its conserved first and last residue. The D gene is left open where the match is weak. Expanded clones get a size class; other rows say once, few or many, or leave the size out.

abundance | d_gene | j_gene | v_gene | CDR3aa | CDR3nt
few | TRBD1 | TRBJ2-1 | TRBV24-1 | CATSDYRGHNEQFF | TGTGCCACCAGTGATTACAGGGGGCACAATGAGCAGTTCTTC
few | NA | TRBJ2-7 | TRBV25-1 | CASSESGAASYEQYF | TGTGCCAGCAGTGAATCTGGGGCCGCCTCCTACGAGCAGTACTTC
NA | TRBD2 | TRBJ2-1 | TRBV7-8 | CASSPSGLAGVGSYNEQFF | TGTGCCAGCAGTCCGTCGGGACTAGCGGGAGTCGGATCCTACAATGAGCAGTTCTTC
few | NA | TRBJ1-6 | TRBV3-1 | CASSQGPGNNSPLHF | TGTGCCAGCAGCCAAGGGCCAGGGAATAATTCACCCCTCCACTTT
many | NA | TRBJ2-5 | TRBV28 | CASSFADRKGETQYF | TGTGCCAGCAGTTTTGCAGACAGGAAAGGCGAGACCCAGTACTTC
many | TRBD1 | TRBJ2-7 | TRBV10-3 | CAIRTGQSNYEQYF | TGTGCCATCAGAACGGGACAGTCCAACTACGAGCAGTACTTC
few | NA | TRBJ2-1 | TRBV27 | CASSLGAPYNEQFF | TGTGCCAGCAGTTTAGGGGCCCCCTACAATGAGCAGTTCTTC
few | TRBD1 | TRBJ2-7 | TRBV7-6 | CASSSLDRDVRGQYF | TGTGCCAGCAGTTCACTGGACAGGGACGTACGAGGGCAGTACTTC
NA | NA | TRBJ2-7 | TRBV6-1 | CASSPTRGSPYEQYF | TGTGCCAGCAGTCCTACCAGGGGATCGCCGTACGAGCAGTACTTC
NA | NA | TRBJ1-2 | TRBV5-1 | CASSKRADGTSSHYGYTF | TGCGCCAGCAGTAAACGCGCGGACGGGACAAGTTCTCACTATGGCTACACCTTC
many | TRBD2 | TRBJ2-1 | TRBV5-1 | CASSLVAGVLNEQFF | TGCGCCAGCAGCTTGGTAGCGGGAGTTCTAAATGAGCAGTTCTTC
few | NA | TRBJ2-5 | TRBV27 | CASSRFSGETQYF | TGTGCCAGCAGTCGGTTCTCAGGGGAGACCCAGTACTTC
once | TRBD1 | TRBJ1-4 | TRBV20-1 | CSASRTGPAEKLFF | TGCAGTGCTAGTAGGACAGGGCCGGCGGAAAAACTGTTTTTT
NA | NA | TRBJ2-6 | TRBV3-1 | CASSQVRGYGANVLTF | TGTGCCAGCAGCCAAGTTCGAGGGTACGGGGCCAACGTCCTGACTTTC
NA | TRBD2 | TRBJ2-1 | TRBV6-1 | CASSRTSGRVNEQFF | TGTGCCAGCAGTAGGACTAGCGGGAGGGTCAATGAGCAGTTCTTC
few | NA | TRBJ1-2 | TRBV6-1 | CASSEVPGRIYGYTF | TGTGCCAGCAGTGAAGTACCGGGACGGATCTATGGCTACACCTTC